The TCR beta chain under discussion was sequenced for a study of beta chain features in type 1 diabetes. Study context: Across all samples, about 100,000,000 sorted cells were examined. Study-wide results and caveats: The study found that naive, central memory and Treg TCRB repertoires appeared more similar in patients than in healthy donors.

Isolated RNA was reverse transcribed in full, so expressed TCRB transcripts were sequenced. Clones were sequenced by immunoSEQ multiplex PCR, and TCRdb holds only the in-frame ones, with some missing. The sample includes roughly 500,000 clones, around 28% of them seen just once. Sorted populations were all over 98% pure. This clone was counted between two and nine times. Its specificity is not known. CDR3 length: 11 residues. V was cut by 2 bases and J by 5 bases, with 5 bases left in between. Germline-derived CDR1 and CDR2 are GTSNPN and SVGIG (reference sequence). Sequencing was performed on naive CD4+ T cells from blood. The chain combines TRBV30 with TRBJ2-3, with unresolved D. The TCR was taken from a man aged 18 to 30 in good health. This CDR3 reads CAWSPIDTQYF. As DNA, the CDR3 is TGTGCCTGGAGTCCCATAGATACGCAGTATTTT.